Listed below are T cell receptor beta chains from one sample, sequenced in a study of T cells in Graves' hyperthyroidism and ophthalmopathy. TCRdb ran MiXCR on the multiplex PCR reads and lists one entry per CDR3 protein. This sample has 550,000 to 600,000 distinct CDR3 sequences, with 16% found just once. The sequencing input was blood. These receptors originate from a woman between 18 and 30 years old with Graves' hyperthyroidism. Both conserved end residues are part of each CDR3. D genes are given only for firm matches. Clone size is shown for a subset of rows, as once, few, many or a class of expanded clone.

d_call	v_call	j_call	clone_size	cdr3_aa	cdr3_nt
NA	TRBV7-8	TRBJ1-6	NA	CASSWGHREDPYNSPLHF	TGTGCCAGCAGCTGGGGTCACAGGGAGGACCCCTATAATTCACCCCTCCACTTT
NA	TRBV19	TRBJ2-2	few	CASSIRVSNTGELFF	TGTGCCAGTAGTATCAGGGTCTCGAACACCGGGGAGCTGTTTTTT
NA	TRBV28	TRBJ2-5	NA	CASGRGQNKTQYF	TGTGCCAGCGGCCGAGGGCAGAACAAGACCCAGTACTTC
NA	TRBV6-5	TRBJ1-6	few	CASSYSSPRPGTYNSPLHF	TGTGCCAGCAGTTACTCGAGCCCCCGACCAGGGACCTATAATTCACCCCTCCACTTT
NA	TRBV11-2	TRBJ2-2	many	CASSAGRINTGELFF	TGTGCCAGCTCCGCGGGACGGATCAACACCGGGGAGCTGTTTTTT
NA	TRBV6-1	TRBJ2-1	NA	CASSPRDFGDNEQFF	TGTGCCAGCAGCCCCCGGGACTTCGGAGACAATGAGCAGTTCTTC
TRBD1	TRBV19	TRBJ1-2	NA	CASSLRTGAFYGYTF	TGTGCCAGTAGTCTAAGGACAGGGGCGTTCTATGGCTACACCTTC
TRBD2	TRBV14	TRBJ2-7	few	CASSRRASGNHEQYF	TGTGCCAGCAGCCGACGGGCTAGCGGGAACCACGAGCAGTACTTC
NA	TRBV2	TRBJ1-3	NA	CASGPTNTIYF	TGTGCCAGCGGTCCTACGAACACCATATATTTT
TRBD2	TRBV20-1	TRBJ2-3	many	CSASPSGRLDTQYF	TGCAGTGCTAGTCCTAGCGGGAGATTGGATACGCAGTATTTT
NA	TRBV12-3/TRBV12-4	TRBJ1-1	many	CASSWAGSGRAFF	TGTGCCAGCAGTTGGGCCGGGAGTGGTCGAGCTTTCTTT
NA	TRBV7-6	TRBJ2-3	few	CASSLSRITDTQYF	TGTGCCAGCAGCTTATCCAGGATCACAGATACGCAGTATTTT
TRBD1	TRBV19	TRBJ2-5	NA	CASSTTDRAETQYF	TGTGCCAGTAGTACGACGGACAGGGCCGAGACCCAGTACTTC
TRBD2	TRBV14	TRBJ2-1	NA	CASSQVPSGSWSYNEQFF	TGTGCCAGCAGCCAAGTTCCCAGCGGGAGTTGGTCCTACAATGAGCAGTTCTTC
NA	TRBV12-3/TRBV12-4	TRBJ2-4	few	CASSFWATSAKNIQYF	TGTGCCAGCAGTTTCTGGGCAACTTCAGCCAAAAACATTCAGTACTTC
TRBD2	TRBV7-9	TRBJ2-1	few	CASSSPGGGDHNEQFF	TGTGCCAGCAGCTCGCCGGGGGGGGGGGACCACAATGAGCAGTTCTTC
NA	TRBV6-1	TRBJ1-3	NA	CASRLATAGNTIYF	TGTGCCAGCCGCCTCGCCACAGCTGGAAACACCATATATTTT
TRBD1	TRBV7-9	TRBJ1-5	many	CASSLGTAVSNQPQHF	TGTGCCAGCAGCTTGGGGACAGCGGTGAGCAATCAGCCCCAGCATTTT
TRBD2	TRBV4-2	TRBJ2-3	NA	CASSLAGTSDTDTQYF	TGTGCCAGCAGCCTAGCCGGGACTAGCGACACAGATACGCAGTATTTT
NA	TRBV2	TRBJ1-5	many	CASTETGWGNQPQHF	TGTGCCAGCACTGAGACAGGTTGGGGCAATCAGCCCCAGCATTTT
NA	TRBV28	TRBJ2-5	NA	CASSWKGDTQYF	TGTGCCAGCAGTTGGAAAGGGGACACCCAGTACTTC
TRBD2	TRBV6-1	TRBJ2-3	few	CASSSPLGLAGKVQADTQYF	TGTGCCAGCAGTTCCCCCCTCGGGCTAGCGGGGAAGGTTCAGGCAGATACGCAGTATTTT
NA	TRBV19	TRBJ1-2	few	CASSILAEGGYTF	TGTGCCAGTAGTATCCTCGCAGAAGGAGGCTACACCTTC
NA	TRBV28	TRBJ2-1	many	CASNPSSYNEQFF	TGTGCCAGCAATCCCAGCTCCTACAATGAGCAGTTCTTC
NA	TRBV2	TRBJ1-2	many	CASSAKQNYGYTF	TGTGCCAGCAGTGCAAAACAAAACTATGGCTACACCTTC
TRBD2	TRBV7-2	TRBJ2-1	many	CASSLVLAGGYNEQFF	TGTGCCAGCAGCTTAGTTCTAGCGGGGGGTTACAATGAGCAGTTCTTC
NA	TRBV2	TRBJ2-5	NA	CASDNGGLETQYF	TGTGCCAGCGACAATGGTGGGCTCGAGACCCAGTACTTC
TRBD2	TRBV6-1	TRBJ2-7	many	CASSQAGGVYEQYF	TGTGCCAGCAGTCAAGCGGGAGGGGTGTACGAGCAGTACTTC